A selection of T cell receptor beta chains follows, all from one sample in a study of control samples from healthy donors and cancer patients. Repertoires were generated with immunoSEQ multiplex PCR, while TCRdb's copy carries only in-frame clones and drops some. The sample includes 130,000 to 150,000 clones, around 94% of them seen just once. The sequenced material came from PBMCs. These TCRs come from a man aged 55 to 70 with colorectal cancer. CDR3s include the opening cysteine and the closing phenylalanine or tryptophan. D genes are given only for firm matches.

v_call	j_call	d_call	cdr3_nt	cdr3_aa
TRBV3-1/TRBV3-2	TRBJ2-5	TRBD2	TGTGCCAGCAGCCGCAGCGGGGGCGGGGAGACCCAGTACTTC	CASSRSGGGETQYF
TRBV5-1	TRBJ2-5	TRBD2	TGCGCCAGCAGCCAAGCGGGGGGCCCTGTAGAGACCCAGTACTTC	CASSQAGGPVETQYF
TRBV5-1	TRBJ1-1	TRBD1	TGCGCCAGCAGCTTGGGACAGGGGGCCACTGAAGCTTTCTTT	CASSLGQGATEAFF
TRBV24-1	TRBJ2-3	TRBD1	TGTGCCACCAGTGAACCTCCGGGACAGGGCGTCGGGGATACGCAGTATTTT	CATSEPPGQGVGDTQYF
TRBV5-6	TRBJ2-2	TRBD1	TGTGCCAGCAGCCCAATACAGGGGCGACGCACCGGGGAGCTGTTTTTT	CASSPIQGRRTGELFF
TRBV29-1	TRBJ2-7	.	TGCAGCGTTGCGCCCCGAAGGGCGGCCTACGAGCAGTACTTC	CSVAPRRAAYEQYF
TRBV10-3	TRBJ2-3	TRBD2	TGTGCCATCAGTTTAGCGGGGGAAGTAGATACGCAGTATTTT	CAISLAGEVDTQYF
TRBV15	TRBJ2-7	TRBD1	TGTGCCACCAGCAGAGATCGGACAGGGGGCGAGCAGTACTTC	CATSRDRTGGEQYF
TRBV6-5	TRBJ1-1	.	TGTGCCAGCAGTTATTTAATGAACACTGAAGCTTTCTTT	CASSYLMNTEAFF
TRBV30	TRBJ1-2	.	TGTGCCTGGAGTTTGACAGGAAACTATGGCTACACCTTC	CAWSLTGNYGYTF
TRBV2	TRBJ1-2	.	TGTGCCAGCAGGGACAATGGTTATGGCTACACCTTC	CASRDNGYGYTF
TRBV2	TRBJ1-5	TRBD1	TGTGCCAGCAGATCAACAGGGGGCAATCAGCCCCAGCATTTT	CASRSTGGNQPQHF
TRBV2	TRBJ1-4	.	TGTGCCAGCAGTGAGGACGGAACAACTAATGAAAAACTGTTTTTT	CASSEDGTTNEKLFF